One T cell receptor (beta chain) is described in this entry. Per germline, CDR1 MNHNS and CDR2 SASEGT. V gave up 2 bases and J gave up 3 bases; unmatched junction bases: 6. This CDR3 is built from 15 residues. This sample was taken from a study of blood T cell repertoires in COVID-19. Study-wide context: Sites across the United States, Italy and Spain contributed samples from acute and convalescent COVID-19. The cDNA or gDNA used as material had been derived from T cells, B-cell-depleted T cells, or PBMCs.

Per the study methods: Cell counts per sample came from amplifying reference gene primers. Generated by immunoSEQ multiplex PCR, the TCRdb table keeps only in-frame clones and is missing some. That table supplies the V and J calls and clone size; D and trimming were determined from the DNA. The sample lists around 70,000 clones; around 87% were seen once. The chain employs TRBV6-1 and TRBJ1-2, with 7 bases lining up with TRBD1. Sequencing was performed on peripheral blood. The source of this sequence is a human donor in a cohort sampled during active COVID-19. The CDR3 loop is CASSEPGQVDYGYTF. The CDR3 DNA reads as TGTGCCAGCAGTGAACCCGGACAGGTGGACTATGGCTACACCTTC.